The T cell receptor (beta chain) described here comes from a study of blood T cell repertoires in COVID-19. Overall study context: Donors in the United States, Italy and Spain gave samples during acute or convalescent COVID-19.

This CDR3 has 12 residues. The V end lost 5 bases, the J end lost 10 bases, and 9 bases lay between the germline ends. In germline, CDR1 is SNHLY, CDR2 FYNNEI. Authors' processing steps: Amplification from reference gene primers served as the basis for estimated nucleated cell counts. Assay: immunoSEQ multiplex PCR; the TCRdb copy retains only in-frame clones and omits some. The V and J calls and clone size come from that table; D and trimming were worked out from the DNA. The table has approximately 160,000 clones, about 81% seen once. The sequence was collected from a woman of 80 years or more with acute or convalescent COVID-19. Sequenced material: peripheral blood. The J gene is TRBJ1-6, the V gene TRBV2, with D possibly matching TRBD1 (5 bases). The CDR3 nucleotides read TGTGCCAGCAGTCTTGGACAATCACCCCTCCACTTT. It translates to CASSLGQSPLHF.